This entry describes one T cell receptor (beta chain). Its cognate antigen is unknown. This CDR3 comprises 14 residues. The germline CDR1 and CDR2 sequences are LNHNV and YYDKDF (reference sequence). Trimming pared 0 bases from V and 8 bases from J, leaving 8 bases between. The sample belongs to a study of T cell responses to AZD1222 COVID-19 vaccine. General study results and limits: Breadth and depth of Spike-specific TCRs rose after two AZD1222 doses. Nearly half of spike-specific TCRs reportedly go after variant regions that carry no mutations.

Generated by immunoSEQ multiplex PCR, the TCRdb table keeps only in-frame clones and is missing some. The sample shows around 74,000 clones, 92% of them seen only once. This receptor was taken from an adult in good health. This sample comprised peripheral blood, obtained on day 0 of MenACWY control vaccination. The rearrangement joins TRBV15 to TRBJ1-6; no clear D gene. CDR3 nucleotide sequence: TGTGCCACCAGCAGAGATCGGACTGATTCACCCCTCCACTTT. It encodes CATSRDRTDSPLHF.